The 2 T cell receptor beta chains below were found in one sample sequenced in a study of spatial heterogeneity in lung cancer. Time point noted: sample taken at primary tumor resection. In each case, whole RNA from tumor, nontumor lung or frozen PBMC was sequenced unsorted. TCRdb ran MiXCR on the 5' RACE reads and lists one entry per CDR3 protein. Of about 39,000 distinct CDR3 sequences in the sample, 5.8% were seen once. Sequenced material: PBMCs, taken at surgery. The receptor source for this set is a male donor with early-stage non-small cell lung cancer.

This clonotype was picked up many times. This chain uses TRBV20-1 with TRBJ1-2, with D tentatively TRBD1 (5 bases). The CDR3 length is 12 residues. The V gene's germline CDR1 is DFQATT and CDR2 SNEGSKA (reference sequence). V gave up 0 bases and J gave up 8 bases, with 10 bases separating them. CDR3 sequence (DNA): TGCAGTGCTAGAGAAGGGGCGAAGGGCTACACCTTC. Translating gives CSAREGAKGYTF.

This clonotype was seen a few times. The V gene is TRBV28, the J gene TRBJ1-6; 10 bases fit TRBD1. Germline lookup yields CDR1 MDHEN and CDR2 SYDVKM. The CDR3 loop spans 17 amino acids. V was clipped by 6 bases and J by 13 bases; unmatched bases: 18. For the CDR3, the DNA is TGTGCCAGCAGGAGCGGCCGGGACAGGGGTTCCGCCGTCCCCCTCCACTTT. Translating gives CASRSGRDRGSAVPLHF.